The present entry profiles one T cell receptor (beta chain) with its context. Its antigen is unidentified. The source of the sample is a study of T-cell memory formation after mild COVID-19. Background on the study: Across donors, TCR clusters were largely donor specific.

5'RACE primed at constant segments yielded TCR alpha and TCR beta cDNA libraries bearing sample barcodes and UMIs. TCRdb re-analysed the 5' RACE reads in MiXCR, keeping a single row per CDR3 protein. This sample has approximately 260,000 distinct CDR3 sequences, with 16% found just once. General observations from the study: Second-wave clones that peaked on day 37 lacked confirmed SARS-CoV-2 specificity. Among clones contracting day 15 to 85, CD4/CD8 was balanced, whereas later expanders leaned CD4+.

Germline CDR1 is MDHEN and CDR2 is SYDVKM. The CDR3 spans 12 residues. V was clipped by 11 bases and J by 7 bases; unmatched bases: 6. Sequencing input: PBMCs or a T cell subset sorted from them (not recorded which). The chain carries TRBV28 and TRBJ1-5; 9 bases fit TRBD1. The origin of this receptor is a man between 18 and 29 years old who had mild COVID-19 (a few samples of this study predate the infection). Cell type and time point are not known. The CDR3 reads CAVGQGKQPQHF. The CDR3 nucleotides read TGTGCCGTTGGACAGGGGAAACAGCCCCAGCATTTT.